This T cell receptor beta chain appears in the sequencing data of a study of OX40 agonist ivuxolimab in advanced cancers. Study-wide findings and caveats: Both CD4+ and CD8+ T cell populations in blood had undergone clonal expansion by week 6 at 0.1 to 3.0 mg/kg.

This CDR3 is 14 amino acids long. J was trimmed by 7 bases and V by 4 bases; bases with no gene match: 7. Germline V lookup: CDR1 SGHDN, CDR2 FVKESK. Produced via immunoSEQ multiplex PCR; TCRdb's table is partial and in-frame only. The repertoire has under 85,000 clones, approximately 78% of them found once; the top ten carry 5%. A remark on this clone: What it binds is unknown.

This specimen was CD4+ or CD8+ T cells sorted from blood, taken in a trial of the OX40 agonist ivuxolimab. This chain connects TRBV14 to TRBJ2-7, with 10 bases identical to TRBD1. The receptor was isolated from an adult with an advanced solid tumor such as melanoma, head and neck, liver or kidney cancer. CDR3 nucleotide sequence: TGTGCCAGCAGCCTGGGACAGGGGTTCGGGGAGCAGTACTTC. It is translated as CASSLGQGFGEQYF.